This TCR beta chain is drawn from a study of PD-L1 blockade in urothelial cancer. Whole-study context: Patients' histories included 0 to 3 prior chemotherapy regimens.

This sample's time point: peripheral blood 6 weeks after treatment start. Patients were diagnosed with urothelial carcinoma, either locally advanced or metastatic. Germline V gives CDR1 MNHEY, CDR2 SMNVEV (reference sequence). V shed 1 base and J shed 3 bases, with 14 bases lying between them. The CDR3 is made up of 16 amino acids. Data came from immunoSEQ multiplex PCR; TCRdb stores just in-frame clones and leaves some out. This table holds about 90,000 clones, less than 85% found once. Source: PBMCs, taken around atezolizumab (anti-PD-L1) treatment. The chain uses TRBV27 and TRBJ2-3, with D perhaps matching TRBD2 (6 bases). The TCR originated in a man aged 65-85 years with urothelial cancer. The CDR3 DNA reads TGTGCCAGCAGTTTATGGGGGGTCGGGGGTACAGATACGCAGTATTTT. This codes for CASSLWGVGGTDTQYF.